The 12 T cell receptor beta chains reported below all come from one sample, sequenced in a study of PD-1 blockade in mismatch repair-deficient tumors. Sequencing used immunoSEQ multiplex PCR; TCRdb keeps in-frame clones, though not all of them. Here the sample spans more than 90,000 clones, around three quarters being singletons. Specimen: peripheral blood, collected just over 59 weeks after starting pembrolizumab. The receptors were gathered from an adult with mismatch repair-deficient cancer.

The CDR3 DNA reads as TGTGCCAGCAGCTTGTACCCAGGGGAGGCCTATGGCTACACCTTC. Translating it yields CASSLYPGEAYGYTF. V and J are TRBV5-8 and TRBJ1-2, with D perhaps TRBD1 (6 bases). The germline V and J ends were trimmed by 1 base and 4 bases, with 14 bases remaining between them. Looked up from germline, CDR1 is SGHTS and CDR2 is YDEGEE. CDR3 length: 15 amino acids.

The chain is built from TRBV5-1 and TRBJ2-5; 8 nucleotides match TRBD2. CDR1 and CDR2 from the germline V gene are SGHRS and YFSETQ. The ends lost 3 bases at V and 5 bases at J; junction bases unmatched: 9. This CDR3 region has 15 residues. CDR3 sequence (DNA): TGCGCCAGCAGCTCGAATAGCGGGATGGGTGAGACCCAGTACTTC. Amino acids: CASSSNSGMGETQYF.

The chain carries TRBV7-2 and TRBJ1-3, with TRBD1 as a possible D gene (6 bases). V lost 5 bases and J 4 bases, leaving 15 bases between the germline ends. The V gene's germline CDR1 is SGHTA and CDR2 FQGNSA. This CDR3 is built from 15 residues. CDR3 region: CASSPEGGYGNTIYF. The CDR3 DNA reads TGTGCCAGCAGCCCGGAGGGGGGTTACGGAAACACCATATATTTT.

The genes are TRBV6-1 and TRBJ1-5; 7 bases match TRBD1. The CDR3 is 16 amino acids. In germline, CDR1 is MNHNS, CDR2 SASEGT. J gave up 2 bases and V 3 bases, and 7 bases lay outside the gene matches. CDR3 loop: CASSETGPWGNQPQHF. DNA for the CDR3: TGTGCCAGCAGTGAGACAGGGCCCTGGGGCAATCAGCCCCAGCATTTT.

V is TRBV5-1 and J is TRBJ2-7; 8 bases are a match to TRBD1. V was pared by 0 bases and J by 4 bases, with 6 bases of the junction left unmatched. The germline V gene has CDR1 SGHRS and CDR2 YFSETQ. The CDR3 has 15 residues. CDR3 DNA: TGCGCCAGCAGCTTGGGGCAGGGGGCGCAATACGAGCAGTACTTC. It codes for CASSLGQGAQYEQYF.

The V and J genes are TRBV5-6 and TRBJ2-5; D uncertain. V lost 0 bases, J lost 0 bases, and 9 bases lay in between. There are 15 residues in the CDR3. Germline CDR1 and CDR2: SGHDT and YYEEEE. The CDR3 bases are TGTGCCAGCAGCTTGGGGCCAGACCACCAAGAGACCCAGTACTTC. This codes for CASSLGPDHQETQYF.

The chain is built from TRBV5-1 and TRBJ2-1, with D perhaps TRBD1 (6 bases). This CDR3 comprises 15 residues. Trimming shortened V by 4 bases and J by 4 bases, and 15 bases separated the two germline ends. In germline, CDR1 is SGHRS, CDR2 YFSETQ. For the CDR3, the DNA is TGCGCCAGCAGCCCATTCGAAGGACAGTACAATGAGCAGTTCTTC. Amino acid sequence: CASSPFEGQYNEQFF.

CDR3 nucleotides: TGTGCCAGCAGTGAAGACCCAGGGGCGGGTGAAGCTTTCTTT. It translates to CASSEDPGAGEAFF. V and J are TRBV2 and TRBJ1-1; a weak D match, TRBD1 (6 bases). The CDR3 loop spans 14 amino acids. Per germline, CDR1 SNHLY and CDR2 FYNNEI. Deletions cut 1 base from V and 7 bases from J, with 13 bases between.

The chain has TRBV7-3 and TRBJ2-5; TRBD2 agrees at 12 bases. Per germline, CDR1 SGHTA and CDR2 FQGTGA. The length of the CDR3 is 15 residues. V was pared by 5 bases and J by 4 bases, with 5 bases of the junction left unmatched. The CDR3 DNA is TGTGCCAGCAGCCGGACTAGCGGGATGGGAGAGACCCAGTACTTC. Translation gives CASSRTSGMGETQYF.

This clone appeared a single time. The chain joins TRBV7-2 to TRBJ1-5; no definite D call. Trimming took off 5 bases at V and 0 bases at J, with 11 bases between the two ends. In germline, CDR1 is SGHTA, CDR2 FQGNSA. This CDR3 contains 15 residues. The CDR3 loop is CASSPTPNSNQPQHF. The CDR3 nucleotides are TGTGCCAGCAGCCCGACACCTAATAGCAATCAGCCCCAGCATTTT.

The chain has TRBV6-5 and TRBJ1-4; no reliable D call. CDR3 size: 16 residues. Germline V lookup: CDR1 MNHEY, CDR2 SVGAGI. The V gene lost 0 bases and the J gene lost 0 bases, with 8 bases spanning the gap. CDR3 nucleotides: TGTGCCAGCAGTTACTCGATGTATGCAACTAATGAAAAACTGTTTTTT. Translation: CASSYSMYATNEKLFF.

The chain employs TRBV10-3 and TRBJ1-1; D gene uncertain. The V gene's germline CDR1 is ENHRY and CDR2 SYGVKD. This CDR3 has 14 residues. V lost 0 bases and J 3 bases, leaving 8 bases between the germline ends. This CDR3 reads CAISESLLDTEAFF. Here the CDR3 DNA reads TGTGCCATCAGTGAGTCTCTCCTGGACACTGAAGCTTTCTTT.